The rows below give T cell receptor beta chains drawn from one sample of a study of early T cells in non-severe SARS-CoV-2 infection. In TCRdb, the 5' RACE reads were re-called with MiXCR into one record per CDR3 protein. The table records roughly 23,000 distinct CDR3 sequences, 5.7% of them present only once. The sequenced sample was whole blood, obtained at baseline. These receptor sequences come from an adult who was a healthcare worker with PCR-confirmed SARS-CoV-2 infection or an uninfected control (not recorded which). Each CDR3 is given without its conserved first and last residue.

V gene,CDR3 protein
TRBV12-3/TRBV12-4,ASTQLQGGETQY
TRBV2,ASTVYGGPADNEQF
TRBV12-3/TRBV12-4,ASNRQRNTEAF
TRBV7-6,ASSDRGGEQY
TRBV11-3,ASSSNTGELF
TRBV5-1,ASSLGLAADTDTQY
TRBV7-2,ASFGSSGNTIY
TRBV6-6,ASSWANGGTDTQY
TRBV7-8,ASSLAGDSSYNEQF
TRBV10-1,ASSLNEGSGTQY
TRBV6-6,ASSDTGKRDTQY
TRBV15,ATRNGGSPLH
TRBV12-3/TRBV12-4,ASSFSGAEDTQY
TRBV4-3,ASSQTTEPVYGYT
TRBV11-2,ASSLQRGAYGYNEQF
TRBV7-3,ASSLYPLGQNTGELF
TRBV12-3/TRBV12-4,ASSLEDKPQH
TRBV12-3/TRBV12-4,ASSFRQNTEAF
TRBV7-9,ASSLNRGTYEQY
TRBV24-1,ATSDPGLVGEQY
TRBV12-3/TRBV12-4,ASSGGGQQETQY
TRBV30,ARKGNTEAF